These 20 T cell receptor beta chains were sequenced from one sample in a study of blood T cell repertoires in COVID-19 (dated by TCRdb to the early 2020s). Receptor libraries were prepared by the immunoSEQ multiplex PCR assay. The immuneACCESS repertoire file appears here via TCRdb, limited to in-frame rearrangements. These files lack a portion of the clones; in checked studies, under half of the deficit traces to unresolved V genes, and the cause of the others is not known. In all, the sample holds some 420,000 clones, and 80% to 90% of those were seen once. In total, the top ten clones hold roughly 1.1% of the sample. Sequencing input: PBMCs or T cells enriched from blood (not recorded which). Receptors originate from a young man who had recovered from COVID-19.

The gene calls are TRBV27 and TRBJ1-2, with 7 positions matching TRBD1. Germline V CDR1 and CDR2: MNHEY, SMNVEV (reference sequence). V was clipped by 7 bases and J by 8 bases; unmatched bases: 10. The CDR3 length is 13 residues. The CDR3 DNA reads TGTGCCAGCAAGGGGGCGGGGTTAGTAGGCTACACCTTC. It yields the protein CASKGAGLVGYTF.

The chain combines TRBV23-1 with TRBJ1-2, with D tentatively TRBD1 (5 bases). Being an ORF, TRBV23-1 has a function that is uncertain. This CDR3 is 13 amino acids long. Trimming shortened V by 4 bases and J by 3 bases, and 9 bases separated the two germline ends. The CDR3 region has the DNA TGCGCCAGCAGTCCCGGGACTTACTATGGCTACACCTTC. Protein sequence: CASSPGTYYGYTF.

J is TRBJ1-1 and V is TRBV5-6; D unclear. Germline CDR1 SGHDT, CDR2 YYEEEE. The CDR3 loop spans 14 amino acids. Trimming stripped 0 bases from V and 5 bases from J, with 11 bases between. The CDR3 is CASSLGPSGTEAFF. CDR3 coding DNA: TGTGCCAGCAGCTTGGGGCCCTCCGGGACTGAAGCTTTCTTT.

The chain recombines TRBV7-8 with TRBJ2-5; 13 nucleotides align to TRBD2. The V segment lost 1 base and the J segment 0 bases; nucleotides outside the gene matches: 8. The CDR3 contains 19 residues. The germline V gene encodes CDR1 SGHVS and CDR2 FQNEAQ. Here the CDR3 reads CASSLERELAGGNQETQYF. CDR3 sequence (DNA): TGTGCCAGCAGCTTAGAGCGGGAACTAGCGGGAGGGAACCAAGAGACCCAGTACTTC.

The CDR3 coding sequence is TGTGCCAGCAGTTTGGGGGGATCCGGGGAGCTGTTTTTT. Its translation is CASSLGGSGELFF. The chain is built from TRBV28 and TRBJ2-2; D is possibly TRBD2 (6 bases). CDR1 and CDR2 from the germline V gene are MDHEN and SYDVKM. This CDR3 has 13 amino acids. V gave up 3 bases and J gave up 6 bases, with 8 bases separating them. The full variable domain, completed using reference TRBV28 and TRBJ2-2, is DVKVTQSSRYLVKRTGEKVFLECVQDMDHENMFWYRQDPGLGLRLIYFSYDVKMKEKGDIPEGYSVSREKKERFSLILESASTNQTSMYLCASSLGGSGELFFGEGSRLTVL.

CDR3 region: CASSPPLAGNNEQFF. The CDR3 DNA reads TGTGCCAGCTCACCACCCCTAGCGGGGAACAATGAGCAGTTCTTC. The rearrangement links TRBV18 to TRBJ2-1; 9 positions agree with TRBD2. After removal of 0 bases from V and 5 bases from J, the junction contained 2 bases not matched to a gene. This CDR3 is built from 15 residues. Germline V lookup: CDR1 KGHSH, CDR2 LQKENI. Full variable domain (outside the CDR3, taken from reference TRBV18 and TRBJ2-1): NAGVMQNPRHLVRRRGQEARLRCSPMKGHSHVYWYRQLPEEGLKFMVYLQKENIIDESGMPKERFSAEFPKEGPSILRIQQVVRGDSAAYFCASSPPLAGNNEQFFGPGTRLTVL.

The rearrangement uses TRBV6-1 and TRBJ1-2, with D perhaps matching TRBD1 (6 bases). V was clipped by 0 bases and J by 5 bases, with 13 bases between them. CDR1 and CDR2 (germline): MNHNS, SASEGT. The CDR3 runs 15 residues. The CDR3 DNA sequence: TGTGCCAGCAGTGAAGCCGCTACAGGGCCTTATGGCTACACCTTC. This gives the protein CASSEAATGPYGYTF.

This clone was picked up a small number of times. The J gene is TRBJ2-3, the V gene TRBV4-1; TRBD2 matches at 7 bases. V was pared by 2 bases and J by 3 bases, with 11 bases of the junction left unmatched. Looked up from germline, CDR1 is MGHRA and CDR2 is YSYEKL. The CDR3 contains 17 residues. CDR3 in amino acids: CASSQRDYGFGTDTQYF. Written as DNA, the CDR3 is TGCGCCAGCAGCCAACGGGACTACGGGTTTGGGACAGATACGCAGTATTTT.

Worth noting for this clone: This specimen includes other DNA sequences encoding the same CDR3. V gene TRBV5-1 combines with J gene TRBJ1-4, with 7 nucleotides matching TRBD1. Germline V gene lookup returns CDR1 SGHRS and CDR2 YFSETQ. This CDR3 has 14 residues. Trimming removed 1 base from V and 3 bases from J; junction bases left unmatched: 0. The CDR3 nucleotides read TGCGCCAGCAGCTTGACAGGGGCTAATGAAAAACTGTTTTTT. It encodes CASSLTGANEKLFF.

This chain links TRBV2 with TRBJ1-1; 8 nucleotides align to TRBD1. Trimming at V came to 4 bases and at J to 4 bases, leaving 5 bases not matched to a gene. Germline V CDR1 and CDR2: SNHLY, FYNNEI. The CDR3 has 14 amino acids. The CDR3 here is CASSGSTGATEAFF. CDR3 DNA: TGTGCCAGCAGTGGTTCGACAGGGGCCACTGAAGCTTTCTTT.

This clone was recorded a few times. CDR3: CASSLGGQFLHTQYF. CDR3 DNA sequence: TGTGCCAGCAGCTTAGGGGGACAGTTTCTTCATACGCAGTATTTT. V is TRBV5-4 and J is TRBJ2-3; 7 nucleotides match TRBD1. The CDR3 totals 15 residues. Germline CDR1 SGHNT, CDR2 YYREEE (reference sequence). Losses at the gene ends were 2 bases for V and 7 bases for J; bases not matched to a gene: 10.

CDR3 in amino acids: CASITGRETQYF. CDR3 sequence (DNA): TGTGCCAGTATCACAGGGCGGGAGACCCAGTACTTC. The rearrangement links TRBV19 to TRBJ2-5; D perhaps matches TRBD1 (6 bases). Between the trimmed V and J ends, which lost 7 bases and 5 bases, there was a span of 11 bases. The germline V gene has CDR1 LNHDA and CDR2 SQIVND (reference sequence). This CDR3 comprises 12 residues.

The chain couples TRBV12-3 or TRBV12-4 to TRBJ2-2, with D unresolved. This CDR3 is 12 amino acids long. V was clipped by 3 bases and J by 8 bases, with 7 bases between them. The CDR3 loop is CASSLRKGELFF. CDR3 DNA: TGTGCCAGCAGTTTGAGGAAAGGGGAGCTGTTTTTT.

The chain is built from TRBV30 and TRBJ2-3; 11 positions match TRBD2. Germline V CDR1 and CDR2: GTSNPN, SVGIG (reference sequence). The CDR3 is made up of 18 amino acids. V trimming: 0 bases; J trimming: 3 bases; junction bases outside the gene matches: 11. The DNA of the CDR3 is TGTGCCTGGAGTGTAGTAACTAGCGGGGGCCTTTCGACAGATACGCAGTATTTT. It encodes CAWSVVTSGGLSTDTQYF.

V and J are TRBV5-4 and TRBJ2-1, with a tentative D call TRBD1 (6 bases). The CDR3 covers 16 residues. The germline V and J ends were trimmed by 0 bases and 0 bases, with 10 bases remaining between them. From germline, CDR1 is SGHNT and CDR2 YYREEE (reference sequence). Here the CDR3 DNA reads TGTGCCAGCAGCTTGGCCGGACAGAGCTCCTACAATGAGCAGTTCTTC. Translating gives CASSLAGQSSYNEQFF.

J is TRBJ2-2 and V is TRBV9; 8 bases fit TRBD1. Germline CDR1 SGDLS, CDR2 YYNGEE. The CDR3 spans 15 residues. Trimming cost V 4 bases and J 6 bases; bases outside gene matches: 8. This CDR3 reads CASSPPSRGPGELFF. The CDR3 DNA sequence: TGTGCCAGCAGCCCCCCTTCCAGGGGGCCCGGGGAGCTGTTTTTT.

This sequence joins TRBV10-3 and TRBJ2-7, with 9 bases fitting TRBD2. Per germline, CDR1 ENHRY and CDR2 SYGVKD. The ends lost 4 bases at V and 4 bases at J; junction bases unmatched: 5. This CDR3 is 14 amino acids long. CDR3 nucleotide sequence: TGTGCCATCAGTGTGTTAGCGGGAGCTTACGAGCAGTACTTC. Encoded protein: CAISVLAGAYEQYF.

The rearrangement uses TRBV7-3 and TRBJ2-1; tentative D call: TRBD2 (6 bases). V was shortened by 5 bases and J by 8 bases, with 22 bases between the two germline ends. The CDR3 sequence is 16 residues long. Germline lookup yields CDR1 SGHTA and CDR2 FQGTGA. The CDR3 loop reads CASSPTRGSAPDEQFF. The CDR3, as DNA: TGTGCCAGCAGCCCAACCCGGGGGAGTGCACCGGATGAGCAGTTCTTC.

This chain connects TRBV3-1 (or the pseudogene TRBV3-2) to TRBJ2-1; D possibly corresponds to TRBD2 (5 bases). Deletions cut 1 base from V and 15 bases from J, with 19 bases between. The CDR3 runs 14 residues. CDR1 and CDR2 (germline): LGHDT, YNNKEL (reference sequence). The CDR3 protein is CASSQVQRGSEWFF. CDR3 nucleotide sequence: TGTGCCAGCAGCCAAGTCCAGAGAGGGAGTGAGTGGTTCTTC.

This clone came up once. V gene TRBV5-1 combines with J gene TRBJ1-2; tentative D call: TRBD1 (5 bases). CDR3 length: 12 amino acids. Germline CDR1 reads SGHRS; CDR2 reads YFSETQ. V gave up 7 bases and J gave up 3 bases, with 10 bases separating them. The chain's CDR3 is CASRGGDYGYTF. In DNA form, the CDR3 reads TGCGCCAGCCGGGGGGGAGACTATGGCTACACCTTC.